Following are 18 T cell receptor beta chains from one sample sequenced in a study of blood T cell repertoires in COVID-19. Assay: immunoSEQ multiplex PCR; the TCRdb copy retains only in-frame clones and omits some. The table includes about 270,000 clones, over 75% detected once. Material for sequencing was peripheral blood. The receptor source for this set is a woman aged 45-65 years with acute or convalescent COVID-19.

The V gene is TRBV20-1, the J gene TRBJ2-1; D might be TRBD1 (5 bases). The V and J ends lost 3 bases and 5 bases respectively, with 8 bases between them. The CDR3 spans 12 residues. CDR1 is DFQATT, CDR2 SNEGSKA, per germline (reference sequence). This CDR3 reads CSASGANNEQFF. In DNA, the CDR3 is TGCAGTGCTAGTGGGGCAAACAATGAGCAGTTCTTC.

This chain connects TRBV4-2 to TRBJ2-3; D perhaps matches TRBD2 (5 bases). With 1 base removed from V and 2 bases from J, the gap between germline ends came to 13 bases. The CDR3 length is 16 residues. The germline CDR1 and CDR2 sequences are LGHNA and YNFKEQ. The CDR3 bases are TGTGCCAGCAGCCAAGCCACCGGGGTGTACACAGATACGCAGTATTTT. As protein: CASSQATGVYTDTQYF.

The chain employs TRBV28 and TRBJ2-1; 12 nucleotides match TRBD2. CDR3 size: 15 residues. J lost 6 bases, V lost 6 bases, and 6 bases had no gene match. Germline loops: CDR1 MDHEN, CDR2 SYDVKM. As DNA, the CDR3 is TGTGCCAGCAGGCTAGCGGGAGGGTCCCCCAATGAGCAGTTCTTC. This gives the protein CASRLAGGSPNEQFF.

As regards this clone: At the DNA level, this CDR3 is encoded by other sequences in the same sample as well. V usage is TRBV19 and J usage is TRBJ2-2, with 8 bases aligning to TRBD1. The CDR3 covers 15 residues. V dropped 3 bases and J dropped 1; count of bases not matched to a gene: 1. Germline CDR1 is LNHDA and CDR2 is SQIVND (reference sequence). CDR3 DNA sequence: TGTGCCAGTAGTATCGGGACAGGGAACACCGGGGAGCTGTTTTTT. Protein product: CASSIGTGNTGELFF.

The V and J genes are TRBV19 and TRBJ2-7, with TRBD2 matching over 11 bases. J lost 5 bases, V lost 4 bases, and 7 bases had no gene match. This CDR3 region has 15 residues. The germline V gene has CDR1 LNHDA and CDR2 SQIVND (reference sequence). As DNA, the CDR3 is TGTGCCAGTAGTACAACTAGCGGGAGCCTCAACGAGCAGTACTTC. It specifies CASSTTSGSLNEQYF.

CDR3 sequence (DNA): TGTGCCAGCAATCAAAACAGGGGCGGAGAAAAACTGTTTTTT. This gives the protein CASNQNRGGEKLFF. This chain joins TRBV2 and TRBJ1-4, with 7 bases fitting TRBD1. Germline V lookup: CDR1 SNHLY, CDR2 FYNNEI. Germline trimming cut 7 bases from V and 8 bases from J; bases unmatched to any gene: 10. The CDR3 has 14 residues.

V is TRBV6-4 and J is TRBJ1-4, with 7 bases fitting TRBD1. In germline, CDR1 is MRHNA, CDR2 SNTAGT. The CDR3 sequence is 18 residues long. V was pared by 5 bases and J by 4 bases, with 16 bases of the junction left unmatched. The DNA of the CDR3 is TGTGCCAGCAGTCTCACTCCGATCGGACAGGCAAATAATGAAAAACTGTTTTTT. Translating it yields CASSLTPIGQANNEKLFF.

The chain combines TRBV5-1 with TRBJ1-5; D ambiguous. Trimming removed 0 bases at V and 1 base at J, with 2 bases between. Per germline, CDR1 SGHRS and CDR2 YFSETQ. The CDR3 spans 13 residues. The CDR3 bases are TGCGCCAGCAGCTTGGCGAGCAATCAGCCCCAGCATTTT. It yields the protein CASSLASNQPQHF.

This chain joins TRBV7-2 and TRBJ1-1, with 7 bases fitting TRBD1. Losses at the gene ends were 5 bases for V and 0 bases for J; bases not matched to a gene: 6. CDR3 length: 15 amino acids. Germline lookup yields CDR1 SGHTA and CDR2 FQGNSA. As DNA, the CDR3 is TGTGCCAGCAGCGCCCAAGGACAGGTGAACACTGAAGCTTTCTTT. Protein sequence: CASSAQGQVNTEAFF.

This rearrangement joins TRBV27 to TRBJ2-5; tentative D call: TRBD1 (6 bases). CDR1 and CDR2 from the germline V gene are MNHEY and SMNVEV (reference sequence). This CDR3 comprises 14 residues. Trimming cost V 5 bases and J 1 base, with 11 bases left between them. The CDR3 here is CASSPGQFQETQYF. The CDR3 bases are TGTGCCAGCAGTCCCGGACAGTTCCAAGAGACCCAGTACTTC.

The J gene is TRBJ1-5, the V gene TRBV30, with D unresolved. Germline V gives CDR1 GTSNPN, CDR2 SVGIG (reference sequence). The CDR3 has 15 residues. Trimming left V 0 bases short and J 0 bases short, with 9 bases between. The DNA for the CDR3 is TGTGCCTGGAGTGTAGCACAGCATAGCAATCAGCCCCAGCATTTT. As protein: CAWSVAQHSNQPQHF.

The chain has TRBV4-3 and TRBJ2-7; D is unresolved. This CDR3 comprises 16 residues. Germline CDR1 and CDR2: LGHNA and YSLEER. V dropped 2 bases and J dropped 0 bases, with 14 bases sitting between them. CDR3 nucleotide sequence: TGCGCCAGCAGCCAATTCGCACAGTTAAGCTCCTACGAGCAGTACTTC. Protein sequence: CASSQFAQLSSYEQYF.

The chain employs TRBV7-2 and TRBJ2-5; D might be TRBD2 (5 bases). Trimming removed 5 bases from V and 7 bases from J, with 11 bases in between. Germline V gene lookup returns CDR1 SGHTA and CDR2 FQGNSA. The CDR3 sequence is 12 residues long. CDR3 nucleotides: TGTGCCAGCAGCCCGACTACTGGGACCCAGTACTTC. This sequence encodes CASSPTTGTQYF.

The rearrangement uses TRBV7-8 and TRBJ1-1; D not certain. CDR1 SGHVS and CDR2 FQNEAQ come from the germline V gene. Trimming stripped 6 bases from V and 8 bases from J, with 19 bases between. CDR3 length equals 14 residues. This chain's CDR3 is CASSLTNLPDEAFF. The CDR3 coding sequence is TGTGCCAGCAGTTTGACAAACCTTCCCGACGAAGCTTTCTTT.

This clone was seen a single time. The genes are TRBV28 and TRBJ1-1; 10 nucleotides align to TRBD1. Germline CDR1 MDHEN, CDR2 SYDVKM. The CDR3 totals 14 residues. Trimming at V came to 2 bases and at J to 6 bases, leaving 3 bases not matched to a gene. CDR3 DNA: TGTGCCAGCAGTTTAAGACAGGGGGCCGCTGAAGCTTTCTTT. Translated, it gives CASSLRQGAAEAFF. The full variable domain, completed using reference TRBV28 and TRBJ1-1, is DVKVTQSSRYLVKRTGEKVFLECVQDMDHENMFWYRQDPGLGLRLIYFSYDVKMKEKGDIPEGYSVSREKKERFSLILESASTNQTSMYLCASSLRQGAAEAFFGQGTRLTVV.

This clone was picked up a small number of times. The chain links TRBV27 to TRBJ1-4; no firm D call. This CDR3 has 12 residues. CDR1 and CDR2 from the germline V gene are MNHEY and SMNVEV (reference sequence). The V end was cut by 3 bases, the J end by 7 bases, with 6 bases between. The CDR3 sequence is CASSLAGEKLFF. CDR3 DNA sequence: TGTGCCAGCAGTTTGGCGGGTGAAAAACTGTTTTTT.

The V call is TRBV20-1, the J call TRBJ1-2, with D possibly matching TRBD1 (5 bases). Germline lookup yields CDR1 DFQATT and CDR2 SNEGSKA (reference sequence). Trimming left V 3 bases short and J 7 bases short, with 15 bases between. This CDR3 spans 13 amino acids. CDR3 in amino acids: CSASAGIGFGYTF. For the CDR3, the DNA is TGCAGTGCTAGTGCAGGGATAGGTTTTGGCTACACCTTC.

The rearrangement links TRBV5-4 to TRBJ2-3; 9 nucleotides agree with TRBD1. Germline CDR1 SGHNT, CDR2 YYREEE (reference sequence). This CDR3 is 16 amino acids long. Trimming took 0 bases from V and 2 from J; bases not matched to a gene: 4. This CDR3 is CASSLGQGVYTDTQYF. CDR3 DNA: TGTGCCAGCAGCTTGGGACAGGGGGTGTACACAGATACGCAGTATTTT.